The 2 T cell receptor beta chains below were found in one sample sequenced in a study of response to subunit inactivated influenza vaccine. TCRdb reprocessed the RT-PCR reads with MiXCR, giving one entry per CDR3 protein. The table has some 500,000 distinct CDR3 sequences, 13% seen once. This sample comprised PBMCs from blood, obtained roughly 46 days after vaccination. These receptor sequences come from a man aged 45-65 years who received an inactivated influenza vaccine.

The chain joins TRBV7-2 to TRBJ2-7, with 8 nucleotides matching TRBD1. V lost 5 bases, J lost 2 bases, and 5 bases stayed unmatched. The CDR3 sequence is 14 residues long. Germline CDR1 and CDR2: SGHTA and FQGNSA. The CDR3 protein is CASSQGAGPYEQYF. The CDR3 DNA sequence: TGTGCCAGCAGCCAGGGGGCAGGGCCCTACGAGCAGTACTTC.

This clonotype was seen more than once but under ten times. The chain couples TRBV7-3 to TRBJ2-3, with 14 bases aligning to TRBD2. The CDR3 contains 17 residues. V was pared by 0 bases and J by 4 bases, with 3 bases of the junction left unmatched. The germline CDR1 and CDR2 sequences are SGHTA and FQGTGA. CDR3 sequence (DNA): TGTGCCAGCAGCTTAACGACTAGCGGGAGGGGAGCAGATACGCAGTATTTT. Protein sequence: CASSLTTSGRGADTQYF.